Each of the 11 T cell receptor beta chains below was sequenced from the same sample in a study of cytomegalovirus exposure and HLA in healthy donors. Assay used: immunoSEQ multiplex PCR; TCRdb lists only in-frame clones, some missing. Seen here are around 94,000 clones, roughly 95% observed once, and the top ten hold approximately 1%. Input material: PBMCs. The receptors shown here come from a woman between 18 and 29 years old in good health and CMV-seronegative.

This rearrangement joins TRBV5-1 to TRBJ2-2; 10 bases line up with TRBD2. Trimming took 3 bases from V and 0 from J; bases not matched to a gene: 8. Germline CDR1 is SGHRS and CDR2 is YFSETQ. The CDR3 consists of 18 residues. The CDR3 DNA is TGCGCCAGCAGCTCATGGGGAACTAGCGGGGCGAACACCGGGGAGCTGTTTTTT. This translates into CASSSWGTSGANTGELFF.

The genes are TRBV19 and TRBJ1-2, with 8 bases that match TRBD1. V dropped 6 bases and J dropped 6; count of bases not matched to a gene: 0. Germline V lookup: CDR1 LNHDA, CDR2 SQIVND (reference sequence). The CDR3 has 11 amino acids. The CDR3 nucleotides read TGTGCCAGTAGGACAGGGGATGGCTACACCTTC. Protein sequence: CASRTGDGYTF.

The chain joins TRBV5-6 to TRBJ2-1; 9 bases line up with TRBD2. The germline V gene encodes CDR1 SGHDT and CDR2 YYEEEE. CDR3 size: 13 residues. The junction had 3 bases not matched to a gene; V was cut back by 0 bases and J by 11 bases. CDR3 DNA: TGTGCCAGCAGCTTGGCGGCTAGCGGGAAGCAGTTCTTC. Amino acids: CASSLAASGKQFF.

The rearrangement links TRBV5-4 to TRBJ1-2; possibly TRBD1 for D (6 bases). This CDR3 has 12 amino acids. The germline gives CDR1 SGHNT, CDR2 YYREEE (reference sequence). With 4 bases removed from V and 4 bases from J, the gap between germline ends came to 8 bases. The CDR3 here is CASSPDSYGYTF. Here the CDR3 DNA reads TGTGCCAGCAGCCCGGACAGCTATGGCTACACCTTC.

This clone occurred once. The chain combines TRBV7-2 with TRBJ2-5, with 15 nucleotides matching TRBD2. Germline trimming cut 4 bases from V and 7 bases from J; bases unmatched to any gene: 10. The CDR3 has 17 amino acids. CDR1 and CDR2 from the germline V gene are SGHTA and FQGNSA. This CDR3 reads CASSSPQGLAGGGTQYF. In nucleotides, the CDR3 is TGTGCCAGCAGCTCACCTCAGGGACTAGCGGGGGGAGGGACCCAGTACTTC.

The chain recombines TRBV5-1 with TRBJ1-1, with 9 nucleotides matching TRBD1. The length of the CDR3 is 14 residues. The ends lost 3 bases at V and 6 bases at J; junction bases unmatched: 6. Per germline, CDR1 SGHRS and CDR2 YFSETQ. The CDR3 region is CASSSRTGVAEAFF. CDR3 nucleotides: TGCGCCAGCAGCTCAAGGACAGGGGTCGCTGAAGCTTTCTTT.

The chain carries TRBV30 and TRBJ1-2; a possible D gene is TRBD1 (5 bases). Germline V lookup: CDR1 GTSNPN, CDR2 SVGIG (reference sequence). The CDR3 length is 15 residues. V was pared by 4 bases and J by 4 bases, with 19 bases between. This CDR3 reads CAWIVPGLLFYGYTF. CDR3 coding DNA: TGTGCCTGGATCGTACCGGGACTGCTTTTCTATGGCTACACCTTC.

The chain has TRBV6-1 and TRBJ2-3; no firm D call. The CDR3 spans 11 residues. V lost 8 bases, J lost 4 bases, and 7 bases lay in between. Germline CDR1 is MNHNS and CDR2 is SASEGT. The CDR3 region has the DNA TGTGCCAGCTGTCAGGCAGATACGCAGTATTTT. Its translation: CASCQADTQYF.

J is TRBJ2-5 and V is TRBV11-2, with TRBD2 matching 10 bases. With V trimmed by 1 base and J by 4 bases, 3 bases remained unmatched. In germline, CDR1 is SGHAT, CDR2 FQNNGV. CDR3 length equals 15 residues. CDR3 nucleotide sequence: TGTGCCAGCAGCTTAGGCCTAGCGGGAGTAGAGACCCAGTACTTC. Translation: CASSLGLAGVETQYF.

V usage is TRBV5-8 and J usage is TRBJ1-2; tentative D call: TRBD1 (6 bases). This CDR3 has 16 residues. The germline V and J ends were trimmed by 4 bases and 3 bases, with 19 bases remaining between them. The V gene's germline CDR1 is SGHTS and CDR2 YDEGEE. CDR3 residues: CASSAAGPDSHYGYTF. Written as DNA, the CDR3 is TGTGCCAGCAGCGCGGCCGGCCCGGACAGTCACTATGGCTACACCTTC.

CDR3 sequence: CAISEQGRNTEAFF. The CDR3 DNA reads as TGTGCCATCAGTGAACAGGGGCGGAACACTGAAGCTTTCTTT. The rearrangement links TRBV10-3 to TRBJ1-1; 7 nucleotides match TRBD1. This CDR3 comprises 14 residues. Unmatched junction bases numbered 2, after V lost 3 bases and J lost 1 base. Germline lookup yields CDR1 ENHRY and CDR2 SYGVKD.